The clone carrying this T cell receptor beta chain has just a few counts. Antigen specificity is unknown. This sample was taken from a study of cytomegalovirus exposure and HLA in healthy donors. Study-wide findings and caveats: In an earlier analysis, in some 600 donors, most V segments appeared productive either ~87% or ~30% of the time. Associated with cytomegalovirus, according to the listing, were 150 to 200 TCR beta chains.

In germline, CDR1 is MNHEY, CDR2 SVGAGI. The CDR3 spans 14 residues. V was pared by 5 bases and J by 4 bases, with 3 bases of the junction left unmatched. 13 Jbeta primers and 60 Vbeta primers were used for the PCR. The protocol was immunoSEQ multiplex PCR, while the TCRdb copy is restricted to in-frame clones and leaves out a portion. This table holds approximately 140,000 clones, around 78% found once. This rearrangement joins TRBV6-5 to TRBJ2-3; 10 positions agree with TRBD1. The clonotype was recovered from a woman between 45 and 65 years old in good health and CMV-seronegative. The sample comprised PBMCs. CDR3 bases: TGTGCCAGCAGTCGACAGGGGGCCGCAGATACGCAGTATTTT. It translates to CASSRQGAADTQYF.